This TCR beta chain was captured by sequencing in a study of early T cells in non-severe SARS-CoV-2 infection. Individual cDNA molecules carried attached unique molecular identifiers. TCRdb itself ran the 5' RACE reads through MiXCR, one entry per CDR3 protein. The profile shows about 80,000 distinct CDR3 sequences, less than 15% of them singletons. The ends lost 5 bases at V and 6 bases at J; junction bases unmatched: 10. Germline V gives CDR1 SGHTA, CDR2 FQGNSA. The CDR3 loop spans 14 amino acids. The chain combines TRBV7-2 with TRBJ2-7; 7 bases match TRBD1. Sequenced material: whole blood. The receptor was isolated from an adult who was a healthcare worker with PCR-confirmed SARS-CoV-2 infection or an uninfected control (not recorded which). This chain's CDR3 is CASSPAGQAREQYF. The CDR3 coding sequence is TGTGCCAGCAGCCCGGCCGGACAGGCCCGCGAGCAGTACTTC.